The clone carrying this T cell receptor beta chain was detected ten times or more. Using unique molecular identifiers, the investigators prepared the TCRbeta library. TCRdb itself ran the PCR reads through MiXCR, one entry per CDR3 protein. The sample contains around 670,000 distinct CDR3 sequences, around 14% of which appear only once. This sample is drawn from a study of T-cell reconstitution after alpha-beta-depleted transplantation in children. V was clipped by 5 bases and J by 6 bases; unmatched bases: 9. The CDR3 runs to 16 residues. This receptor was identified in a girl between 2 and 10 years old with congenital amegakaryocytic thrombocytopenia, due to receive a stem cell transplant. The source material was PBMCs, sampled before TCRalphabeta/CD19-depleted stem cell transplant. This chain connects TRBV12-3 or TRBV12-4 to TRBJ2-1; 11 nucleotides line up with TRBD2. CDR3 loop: CASSLIAGGFFNEQFF. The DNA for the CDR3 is TGTGCCAGCAGTCTGATAGCGGGAGGGTTTTTCAATGAGCAGTTCTTC.